This T cell receptor (beta chain) was profiled in a study of blood T cell repertoires in COVID-19. In the study overall: Italy, Spain and the United States were the sources of the convalescent and acute COVID-19 samples.

A note on this clone: Distinct nucleotide sequences in the sample also encode this CDR3.

The trim removed 5 bases at V and 3 bases at J, leaving 4 bases unmatched. CDR1 SGHTA and CDR2 FQGNSA come from the germline V gene. The CDR3 is 14 residues long. Measured with immunoSEQ multiplex PCR; TCRdb has only the in-frame clones, and not every one. The sample holds some 350,000 clones, around nine tenths seen once. This receptor was identified in a woman under 30 who had recovered from COVID-19. The source material was peripheral blood. V gene TRBV7-2 combines with J gene TRBJ1-2, with TRBD1 matching over 9 bases. The CDR3 sequence is CASSPGQGHYGYTF. CDR3 bases: TGTGCCAGCAGCCCCGGACAGGGGCACTATGGCTACACCTTC.